This TCR beta chain was documented in a study of cytomegalovirus exposure and HLA in healthy donors (dated by TCRdb to about 2017). Looking at the study overall: An earlier analysis of some 550 of the donors reported approximately 300 Gb of sequence data and some 120 million unique TCR beta sequences from about 200 million T cells. Donor age, sex, ethnicity and CMV serostatus were compiled alongside the repertoire data. High-throughput TCR immunosequencing, statistical association of individual TCRs with disease status, and machine learning were combined to predict cytomegalovirus infection status. Typing coverage differed by locus: A, B, C, DRB1 and DQB1 were typed in roughly 620-630 donors, DQA1 in about 500, DPA1 in 600 to 610, and DPB1 in 450 to 490. The aim of the study was to test whether cataloging public T cell receptors could identify signatures of past pathogen exposure. HLA typing covered class I and class II loci at four-digit resolution. Among 300 to 500 genotyped donors of the cohort, an average of about 240,000 unique TCR beta nucleotide sequences was sequenced per donor, of which about 19% were non-productive. A later analysis re-examined previously published TCR beta repertoires from 500 to 700 donors and added high-resolution HLA genotyping to investigate patterns of TCR occurrence. In an earlier analysis of 587 of the donors, high-throughput TCR beta sequencing was used to judge whether each TCR beta V gene segment behaved as functional or pseudogenic. Among the roughly 380 genotyped donors, about 85% belonged to the genetic ancestry cluster associated with self-reported Caucasian donors. Genome-wide SNP genotypes for about 55% of the 666 donors were used in a later genetic analysis, which treated that subset as a discovery cohort. Roughly 5 DR-DQ haplotypes were treated as single units for association and clustering because of strong linkage in the cohort. In addition to the first cohort of several hundred subjects, a separate validation cohort of 120 different subjects was used. The study used immunosequencing to profile the T cell repertoires of about 670 subjects and linked those repertoires to cytomegalovirus serostatus. All discovery cohort repertoires had been generated using a single sequencing platform. The later analysis used no new phenotypic data to find candidate immune exposures, relying instead on TCR beta sequences and their occurrence across donors. Roughly 300 gigabases of sequencing data and approximately 92 million unique TCR sequences made up an early release that covered under 750 HLA-typed donors.

To prepare the library, the immunoSEQ multiplex PCR assay was applied. For the multiplex PCR, a mixture combining 60 forward primers for TCR Vbeta segments and 13 reverse primers for TCR Jbeta segments was used. A multiplex PCR assay on genomic DNA amplified the CDR3 region of rearranged TCR beta genes. On the Illumina HiSeq System, the amplified TCR beta libraries were sequenced as 87-base-pair reads. The original pipeline was this. Across the 670 or so repertoires, a later analysis counted 80 million or so unique TCR beta chains, around 10 million of which were shared by at least two donors. A nearest-neighbor algorithm error-corrected the raw reads and collapsed the reads into unique sequences, merging closely related sequences to remove PCR and sequencing errors. Alignment of CDR3 sequences to IMGT reference sequences was used to assign V, D and J gene segments. For a sequence to be retained, a match of at least six nucleotides to both a V gene segment and a J gene segment was required. A rearrangement was called productive if the CDR3 had no stop codons and remained in frame with V and J, and every other rearrangement was called non-productive. Following IMGT convention, CDR3 was defined as the stretch from the second conserved V-encoded cysteine to the conserved J-encoded phenylalanine. The earlier analysis of about 500 of the donors excluded sequences that lacked an unambiguous match to a single V gene segment. An earlier analysis of several hundred of the donors called V segments functional above 56.7% productive rearrangements and segregating when the between-donor standard deviation exceeded 5%. A statistical classification framework was developed to diagnose cytomegalovirus status using the catalog of TCR beta chain sequences. V and J gene assignment, in a later analysis, came from comparing TCR nucleotide sequences with IMGT/GENE-DB human TR gene sequences. Using the TCRdist pipeline, a later analysis assigned CDR3 sequences along with most-parsimonious VDJ recombination scenarios. In a later analysis, every TCR beta chain was defined by the combination of its CDR3 amino acid sequence and its V-gene family, and reads without a unique V-gene family were dropped. A later analysis removed 500 to 650 highly shared, low-generation-probability nucleotide sequences to deal with suspected cross-contamination and a sequencing artifact. A later analysis calculated a clonal expansion index for each public chain from normalized within-repertoire ranks of inferred template counts. Generation probabilities in a later analysis came from a VDJ recombination model fitted to out-of-frame rearrangements, and those results were checked against IGoR. In a later analysis, TCR-TCR, TCR-HLA and TCR-CMV co-occurrence was scored with hypergeometric tests, and a repertoire-size bias correction was applied to TCR pairs. To estimate false discovery rates, a later analysis permuted the HLA or CMV assignments 20 times. In a later analysis, co-occurring TCRs were grouped using DBSCAN, and TCRdist sequence similarity was added for clustering within HLA-allele-positive subsets. For co-occurrence clustering, repertoires with fewer than 30,000 or more than 120,000 public chains were excluded, along with a handful of repertoires with anomalous nucleotide sharing. TCRdb took this table from immuneACCESS and kept in-frame rearrangements with V and J called. Such tables lack part of the clones; where checked against another copy, unresolved V genes explain under half of the gap, and the rest is unexplained. D and trimming come from the DNA, and the V and J calls and clone size come from that table. Across this sample there are roughly 100,000 clones, with about 79% seen only once. The top ten hold about 3.8% of the sample.

In total, 500 to 700 healthy bone marrow donors made up the cohort. Cohort members were all nominally healthy when sampled, although unrecorded immune exposures were likely present. The donor was CMV seronegative and belonged to the group of several hundred seronegative cohort members. Each donor provided a peripheral blood sample, and peripheral blood mononuclear cells were used for TCR beta sequencing. Genomic DNA was extracted from the blood cell samples with the Qiagen DNeasy Blood Extraction Kit. The full study reports these points: Some IMGT-functional V segments, including TRBV6-2 and TRBV6-3, could not be told apart with the 87-base-pair reads, so those segments were excluded. An association between a missense DCLRE1C variant and V-gene and J-gene trimming of TCR beta chains was found in a later genetic analysis and replicated in an independent cohort. Because counts were too low, seventeen rarely observed V segments, including chromosome 9 orphons, were excluded from the earlier analysis of about 500 of the donors. Because some donors lacked HLA typing at each locus, the association tests relied only on the typed subset. In a later analysis, TCR association rates were found to vary across HLA loci, with the most associated TCRs seen for DRB1 alleles and the fewest for HLA-C alleles. Across donors, most TCR sequences were observed very rarely, whereas some public TCRs were present in many individuals. The classifier was reported to diagnose cytomegalovirus status with high specificity and sensitivity in both the original and validation cohorts. Compared with equally common non-associated chains, HLA-associated TCR beta chains in a later analysis were more clonally expanded and had lower generation probabilities. The only immune exposure information available for the cohort was CMV serostatus. Broadly in line with IMGT annotations, most TCR beta V segments showed up in productive rearrangements about 87% or about 30% of the time in an earlier analysis of around 550 of the donors. Most CMV-associated TCR beta chains appeared to be HLA-restricted in a later analysis, and the HLA associations seemed to be driven largely by CMV exposure. A further reported finding was that TCR beta sequences accurately predicted the HLA-A and HLA-B alleles for most subjects in the first cohort. Strong co-occurrence of HLA alleles, especially DR and DQ, made assigning TCR associations to individual alleles difficult. The study gave a list of around 170 TCR beta chains associated with cytomegalovirus. Only TCR beta chains were sequenced in this cohort, and the absence of alpha or paired-chain data limited detectable features. Linkage disequilibrium might explain the correlated functional status among segregating V segments, but an unknown experimental factor could not be excluded. According to the authors, the approach could potentially be generalized to other disease states and immunological phenotypes. A later genetic analysis reported fewer N-insertions in productive TCRs among donors in an Asian-associated ancestry cluster than the roughly 720-donor mean. In vitro tests confirmed that a few of the cytomegalovirus-associated TCR beta chains recognize cytomegalovirus antigens. Sequencing depth was assumed to be roughly uniform across donors in the presence/absence analyses, though that assumption may not hold. A later analysis reported that several top co-occurrence clusters appeared linked to parvovirus B19, influenza, CMV and Epstein-Barr virus. A cluster of highly shared sequence variants was judged likely to be a technical artifact of the sequencing pipeline. A later analysis associated about 18,000 TCR beta sequences with specific HLA alleles at a false discovery rate of 0.05.

On this clone: Its antigen specificity is not known. Nothing much larger sits one base from this clone, and base qualities are not available.

CDR1 and CDR2 are read off the germline V gene as SGHRS and YFSETQ. The CDR3 spans 14 residues, from the cysteine through the phenylalanine. Of all the DNA, just the CDR3 is kept, 42 bases in frame from base 1. Trimming costs V 0 bases and J 2 bases, and their ends lie 9 bases apart. Recombination joined TRBV5-1 with TRBJ2-7; tentative D gene TRBD1, with 6 bases matching. The sequenced sample was PBMCs. This TCR came from a middle-aged man in good health and CMV-seronegative. The CDR3 has the sequence CASSLEDSTYEQYF. The nucleotide sequence reads as follows: TGCGCCAGCAGCTTGGAGGACAGTACCTACGAGCAGTACTTC.